The 17 T cell receptor beta chains presented below share a single source sample, sequenced in a study of blood T cell repertoires in COVID-19. Profiled with immunoSEQ multiplex PCR; TCRdb holds only in-frame clones, not every one. This table has tens of thousands of clones, around 81% appearing once. Material for sequencing was peripheral blood. Receptor source: an elderly woman with COVID-19, enrolled during active disease.

The chain has TRBV6-5 and TRBJ2-7, with 10 positions matching TRBD2. The CDR3 spans 15 residues. CDR1 MNHEY and CDR2 SVGAGI come from the germline V gene. The V gene end was trimmed by 11 bases and the J gene end by 7 bases; junction bases not matched to a gene: 17. The CDR3 reads CAAVRVASGSGEQYF. In DNA form, the CDR3 reads TGTGCCGCAGTACGGGTGGCTAGCGGGAGTGGTGAGCAGTACTTC.

The rearrangement links TRBV5-1 to TRBJ2-1; TRBD1 aligns across 9 bases. The germline V gene has CDR1 SGHRS and CDR2 YFSETQ. The CDR3 runs 15 residues. The V segment lost 5 bases and the J segment 4 bases; nucleotides outside the gene matches: 7. CDR3 sequence reads: CASRTTGTGYNEQFF. CDR3 DNA sequence: TGCGCCAGCAGGACCACCGGGACAGGGTACAATGAGCAGTTCTTC.

This chain uses TRBV9 with TRBJ2-1; D unresolved. The ends were cut back, 0 bases at V and 1 base at J, with 8 bases in the middle. CDR3 length equals 15 residues. Germline loops: CDR1 SGDLS, CDR2 YYNGEE. Written as DNA, the CDR3 is TGTGCCAGCAGCGTAGGCGGCGCATCCTACAATGAGCAGTTCTTC. Translation gives CASSVGGASYNEQFF.

The chain combines TRBV5-1 with TRBJ2-7, with 10 bases aligning to TRBD2. The germline V gene has CDR1 SGHRS and CDR2 YFSETQ. CDR3 length: 16 residues. J was trimmed by 0 bases and V by 3 bases; bases with no gene match: 6. In nucleotides, the CDR3 is TGCGCCAGCAGCTATACCCCTAGCGGGAGCTCCTACGAGCAGTACTTC. Its translation: CASSYTPSGSSYEQYF. Full variable domain (rest looked up from reference TRBV5-1 and TRBJ2-7): KAGVTQTPRYLIKTRGQQVTLSCSPISGHRSVSWYQQTPGQGLQFLFEYFSETQRNKGNFPGRFSGRQFSNSRSEMNVSTLELGDSALYLCASSYTPSGSSYEQYFGPGTRLTVT.

In this sample, this clone turned up once. The chain employs TRBV19 and TRBJ2-1; TRBD2 might be the D (5 bases). Germline V CDR1 and CDR2: LNHDA, SQIVND (reference sequence). Trimming took 3 bases from V and 0 from J, leaving 12 bases between them. CDR3 size: 16 residues. DNA of the CDR3: TGTGCCAGTAGTATGAGCGGCGATAGCTCCTACAATGAGCAGTTCTTC. This translates into CASSMSGDSSYNEQFF.

This chain joins TRBV4-1 and TRBJ1-2; 8 nucleotides align to TRBD1. The germline CDR1 and CDR2 sequences are MGHRA and YSYEKL. This CDR3 has 18 residues. Trimming cost V 1 base and J 4 bases; bases outside gene matches: 14. The CDR3 DNA reads as TGCGCCAGCAGCCAAGTAGACAGGGGAAGCCATAATATCTATGGCTACACCTTC. This translates into CASSQVDRGSHNIYGYTF.

This rearrangement joins TRBV30 to TRBJ1-1, with TRBD1 as a possible D gene (6 bases). This CDR3 is 14 amino acids long. V lost 0 bases, J lost 1 base, and 9 bases lay in between. Per germline, CDR1 GTSNPN and CDR2 SVGIG (reference sequence). CDR3 residues: CAWSVRQANTEAFF. In DNA form, the CDR3 reads TGTGCCTGGAGTGTACGACAGGCGAACACTGAAGCTTTCTTT. Full variable domain (rest looked up from reference TRBV30 and TRBJ1-1): SQTIHQWPATLVQPVGSPLSLECTVEGTSNPNLYWYRQAAGRGLQLLFYSVGIGQISSEVPQNLSASRPQDRQFILSSKKLLLSDSGFYLCAWSVRQANTEAFFGQGTRLTVV.

The V and J genes are TRBV6-1 and TRBJ2-2; TRBD1 matches at 7 bases. The V gene's germline CDR1 is MNHNS and CDR2 SASEGT. The CDR3 length is 15 residues. V dropped 2 bases and J dropped 6; count of bases not matched to a gene: 6. The CDR3 DNA is TGTGCCAGCAGTGAACCAATCACAGGGGCCGGGGAGCTGTTTTTT. Protein sequence: CASSEPITGAGELFF.

CDR3 DNA sequence: TGTGCCAGCTCACTGGCGAACCAGGGACAGACCTACGAGCAGTACTTC. This gives the protein CASSLANQGQTYEQYF. The rearrangement uses TRBV18 and TRBJ2-7, with TRBD1 identical over 7 bases. Trimming removed 4 bases from V and 2 bases from J; junction bases left unmatched: 11. This CDR3 contains 16 residues. CDR1 is KGHSH, CDR2 LQKENI, per germline.

This clone was recorded a few times. CDR3 nucleotide sequence: TGTGCCAGCAGTTACGGAACACAGGGGACGACCATATATTTT. Protein sequence: CASSYGTQGTTIYF. The rearrangement joins TRBV6-5 to TRBJ1-3, with TRBD1 matching over 7 bases. Germline CDR1 MNHEY, CDR2 SVGAGI. V shed 2 bases, J shed 10 bases, and the junction held 8 bases outside the gene matches. There are 14 residues in the CDR3.

The chain couples TRBV5-5 to TRBJ1-4, with D unresolved. Trimming removed 4 bases from V and 5 bases from J, with 24 bases in between. Per germline, CDR1 SGHKS and CDR2 YYEKEE (reference sequence). The CDR3 covers 18 residues. CDR3 coding DNA: TGTGCCAGCAGCCCCCGAGGTAGAGGCCGACTCGAGAATGAAAAACTGTTTTTT. It encodes CASSPRGRGRLENEKLFF.

The gene calls are TRBV6-6 and TRBJ2-1; TRBD2 might be the D (6 bases). CDR3 size: 12 residues. The germline V and J ends were trimmed by 5 bases and 8 bases, with 10 bases remaining between them. The germline V gene has CDR1 MNHNY and CDR2 SVGAGI (reference sequence). CDR3 DNA sequence: TGTGCCAGCAGTCCGGGAGTGTATGAGCAGTTCTTC. Translating it yields CASSPGVYEQFF.

This chain links TRBV9 with TRBJ2-6; 8 bases align to TRBD1. In germline, CDR1 is SGDLS, CDR2 YYNGEE. The CDR3 runs 18 residues. The ends lost 0 bases at V and 4 bases at J; junction bases unmatched: 9. The DNA for the CDR3 is TGTGCCAGCAGCGTAGGCAGGGGGCTATCTACAGGGGCCAACGTCCTGACTTTC. Its translation is CASSVGRGLSTGANVLTF.

The chain couples TRBV6-5 to TRBJ1-6; D call uncertain. Per germline, CDR1 MNHEY and CDR2 SVGAGI. Trimming pared 4 bases from V and 6 bases from J, leaving 10 bases between. This CDR3 region has 14 residues. This CDR3 is CASSSAESNSPLHF. As DNA, the CDR3 is TGTGCCAGCAGTTCCGCGGAGTCTAATTCACCCCTCCACTTT.

The chain carries TRBV19 and TRBJ2-7, with D possibly TRBD1 on 5 matching bases. The CDR3 is 14 residues long. Trimming removed 10 bases from V and 2 bases from J, with 18 bases in between. Germline CDR1 reads LNHDA; CDR2 reads SQIVND (reference sequence). The CDR3 here is CATRWRPGTYEQYF. In nucleotides, the CDR3 is TGTGCCACCCGCTGGCGGCCAGGGACCTACGAGCAGTACTTC.

V usage is TRBV9 and J usage is TRBJ2-7; 7 positions agree with TRBD2. Trimming took 0 bases from V and 2 from J; bases not matched to a gene: 5. This CDR3 is built from 15 residues. CDR1 is SGDLS and CDR2 is YYNGEE in the germline V gene. The CDR3 spells CASSVVRETPYEQYF. The CDR3 coding sequence is TGTGCCAGCAGCGTAGTGCGGGAGACCCCCTACGAGCAGTACTTC.

The chain links TRBV2 to TRBJ2-4, with D uncertain. Germline values: CDR1 SNHLY, CDR2 FYNNEI. V gave up 4 bases and J gave up 2 bases, with 9 bases separating them. The CDR3 runs to 14 residues. CDR3 bases: TGTGCCAGCAGTGGACTGTTGTCCAAAAACATTCAGTACTTC. It yields the protein CASSGLLSKNIQYF.